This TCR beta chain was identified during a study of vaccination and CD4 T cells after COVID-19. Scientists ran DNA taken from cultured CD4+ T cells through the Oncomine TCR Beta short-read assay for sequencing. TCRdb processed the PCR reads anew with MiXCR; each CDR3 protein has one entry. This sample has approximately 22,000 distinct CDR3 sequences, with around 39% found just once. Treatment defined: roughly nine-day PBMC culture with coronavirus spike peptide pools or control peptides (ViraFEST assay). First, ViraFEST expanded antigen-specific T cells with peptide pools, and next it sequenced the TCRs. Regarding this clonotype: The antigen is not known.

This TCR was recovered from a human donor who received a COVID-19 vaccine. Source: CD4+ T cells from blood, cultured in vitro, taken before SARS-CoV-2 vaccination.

In DNA, the CDR3 is TGTGCCAGTAATAATCTCCCAGGGGCCTATGGCTACACCTTC. Translated: CASNNLPGAYGYTF. This sequence joins TRBV19 and TRBJ1-2; perhaps TRBD1 as D (6 bases). The V gene's germline CDR1 is LNHDA and CDR2 SQIVND (reference sequence). V lost 7 bases and J lost 4, with 16 bases in between. This CDR3 comprises 14 residues.